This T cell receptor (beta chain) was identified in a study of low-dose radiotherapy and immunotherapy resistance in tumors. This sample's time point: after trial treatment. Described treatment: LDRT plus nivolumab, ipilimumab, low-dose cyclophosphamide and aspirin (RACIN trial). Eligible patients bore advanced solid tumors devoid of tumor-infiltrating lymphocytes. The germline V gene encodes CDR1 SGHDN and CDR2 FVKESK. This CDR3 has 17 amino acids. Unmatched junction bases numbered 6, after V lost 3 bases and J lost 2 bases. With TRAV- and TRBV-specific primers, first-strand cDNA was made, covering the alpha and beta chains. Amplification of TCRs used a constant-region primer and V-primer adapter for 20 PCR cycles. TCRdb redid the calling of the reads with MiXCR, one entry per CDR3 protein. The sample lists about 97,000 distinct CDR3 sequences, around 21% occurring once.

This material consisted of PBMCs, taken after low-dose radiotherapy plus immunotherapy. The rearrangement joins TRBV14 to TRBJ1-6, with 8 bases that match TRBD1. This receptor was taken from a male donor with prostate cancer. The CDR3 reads CASSHDEDRAYNSPLHF. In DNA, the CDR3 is TGTGCCAGCAGCCACGACGAGGACAGGGCCTATAATTCACCCCTCCACTTT.